This entry is about one TCR beta chain. The data belong to a study of Ad26.COV2.S vaccination and SARS-CoV-2 variants. The wider study: Trial arm assignment for the donor was COV1001 Ad26.COV2.S.

Described treatment: around 19 received Ad26.COV2.S at low or high dose, single or two shots; 5 received placebo; per-sample allocation not given. The study sampled participants on day 63 after the first vaccine or placebo injection. An Ad26 vector was used to express Wuhan-strain SARS-CoV-2 spike as the vaccine. The data were produced by immunoSEQ multiplex PCR, yet TCRdb's version contains in-frame clones alone and is incomplete. The top ten clones hold 4.3% of a sample with 440,000 or so clones, 80% to 95% of them seen once. The sequencing here drew on peripheral blood, taken in a trial of Ad26.COV2.S vaccine versus placebo. The origin of this receptor is a person between 18 and 65 years old who received the Ad26.COV2.S COVID-19 vaccine or a placebo.

In DNA form, the CDR3 reads TGTGCCAGCAGCCCTAGGGGCAGGGACGGAGAGACCCAGTACTTC. It specifies CASSPRGRDGETQYF. The chain uses TRBV27 and TRBJ2-5, with D perhaps matching TRBD1 or TRBD2 (5 bases each). V gave up 6 bases and J gave up 4 bases, with 18 bases separating them. Germline V gene data show CDR1 as MNHEY and CDR2 as SMNVEV (reference sequence). CDR3 length equals 15 residues.